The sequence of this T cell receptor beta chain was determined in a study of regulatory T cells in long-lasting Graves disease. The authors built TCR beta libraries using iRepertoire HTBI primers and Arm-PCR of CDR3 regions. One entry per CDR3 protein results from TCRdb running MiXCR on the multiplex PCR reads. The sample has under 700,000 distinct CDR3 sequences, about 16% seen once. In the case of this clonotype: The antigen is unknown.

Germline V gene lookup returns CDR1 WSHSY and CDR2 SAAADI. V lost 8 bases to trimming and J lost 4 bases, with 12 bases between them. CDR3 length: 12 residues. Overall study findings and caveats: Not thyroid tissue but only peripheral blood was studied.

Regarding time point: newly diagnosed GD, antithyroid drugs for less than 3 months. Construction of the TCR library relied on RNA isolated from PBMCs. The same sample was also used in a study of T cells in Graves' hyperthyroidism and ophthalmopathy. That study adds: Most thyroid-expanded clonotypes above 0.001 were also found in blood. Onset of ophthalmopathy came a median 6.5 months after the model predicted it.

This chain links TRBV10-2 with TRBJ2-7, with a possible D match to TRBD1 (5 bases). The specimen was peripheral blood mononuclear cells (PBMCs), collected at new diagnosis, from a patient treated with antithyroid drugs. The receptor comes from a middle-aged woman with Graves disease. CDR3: CASRDPGYEQYF. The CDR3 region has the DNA TGCGCCAGCCGAGACCCAGGGTACGAGCAGTACTTC.